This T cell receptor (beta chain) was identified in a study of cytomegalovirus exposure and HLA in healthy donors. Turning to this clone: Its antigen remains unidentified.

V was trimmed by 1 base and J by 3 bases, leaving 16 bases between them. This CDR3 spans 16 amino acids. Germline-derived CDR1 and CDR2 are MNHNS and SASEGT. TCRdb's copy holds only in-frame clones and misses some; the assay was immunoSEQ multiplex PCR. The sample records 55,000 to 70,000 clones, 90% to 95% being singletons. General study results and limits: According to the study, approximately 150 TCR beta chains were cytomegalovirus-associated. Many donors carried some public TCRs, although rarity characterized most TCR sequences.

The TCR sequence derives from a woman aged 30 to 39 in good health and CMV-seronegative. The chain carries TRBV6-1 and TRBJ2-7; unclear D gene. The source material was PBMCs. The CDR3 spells CASSEEEIGGYYEQYF. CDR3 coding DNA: TGTGCCAGCAGTGAAGAGGAGATTGGTGGATACTACGAGCAGTACTTC.